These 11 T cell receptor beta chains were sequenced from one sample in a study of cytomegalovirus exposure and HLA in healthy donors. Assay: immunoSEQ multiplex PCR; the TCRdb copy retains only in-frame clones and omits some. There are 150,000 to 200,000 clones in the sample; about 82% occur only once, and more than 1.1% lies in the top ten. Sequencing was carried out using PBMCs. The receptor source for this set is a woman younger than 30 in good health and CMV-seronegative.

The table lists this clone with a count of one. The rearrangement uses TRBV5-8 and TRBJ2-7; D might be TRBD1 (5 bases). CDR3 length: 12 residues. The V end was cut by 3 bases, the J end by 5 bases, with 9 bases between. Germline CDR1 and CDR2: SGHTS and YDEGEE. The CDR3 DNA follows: TGTGCCAGCAGCTCTACAGGTGACGAGCAGTACTTC. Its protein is CASSSTGDEQYF.

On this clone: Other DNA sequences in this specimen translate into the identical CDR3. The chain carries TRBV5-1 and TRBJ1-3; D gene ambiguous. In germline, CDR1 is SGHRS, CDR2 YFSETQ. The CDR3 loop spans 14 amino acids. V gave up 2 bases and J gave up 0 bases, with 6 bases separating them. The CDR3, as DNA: TGCGCCAGCAGCTTAGACAACTCTGGAAACACCATATATTTT. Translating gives CASSLDNSGNTIYF. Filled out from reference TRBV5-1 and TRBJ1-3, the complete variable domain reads KAGVTQTPRYLIKTRGQQVTLSCSPISGHRSVSWYQQTPGQGLQFLFEYFSETQRNKGNFPGRFSGRQFSNSRSEMNVSTLELGDSALYLCASSLDNSGNTIYFGEGSWLTVV.

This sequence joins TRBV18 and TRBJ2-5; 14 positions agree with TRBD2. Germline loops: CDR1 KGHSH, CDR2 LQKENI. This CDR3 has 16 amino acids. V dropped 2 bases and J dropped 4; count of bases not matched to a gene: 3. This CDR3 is CASSPGLAGGIETQYF. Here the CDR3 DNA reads TGTGCCAGCTCACCAGGACTAGCGGGGGGAATAGAGACCCAGTACTTC.

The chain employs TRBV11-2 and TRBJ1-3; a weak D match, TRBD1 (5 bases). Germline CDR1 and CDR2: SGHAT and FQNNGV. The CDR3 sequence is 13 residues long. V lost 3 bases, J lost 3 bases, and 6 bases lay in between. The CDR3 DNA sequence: TGTGCCAGCAGCTTCGGGGGTGGAAACACCATATATTTT. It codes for CASSFGGGNTIYF.

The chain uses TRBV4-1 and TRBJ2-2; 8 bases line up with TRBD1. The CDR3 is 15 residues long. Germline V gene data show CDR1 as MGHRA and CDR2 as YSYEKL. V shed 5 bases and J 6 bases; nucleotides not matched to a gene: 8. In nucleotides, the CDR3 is TGCGCCAGCAGCGCTCGACAGGGGACGCCCGGGGAGCTGTTTTTT. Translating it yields CASSARQGTPGELFF.

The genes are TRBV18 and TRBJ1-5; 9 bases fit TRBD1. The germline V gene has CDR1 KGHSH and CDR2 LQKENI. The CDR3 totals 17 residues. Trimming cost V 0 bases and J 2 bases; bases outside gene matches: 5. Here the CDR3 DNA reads TGTGCCAGCTCACCACCGAGGACAGGGGAGGGCAATCAGCCCCAGCATTTT. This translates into CASSPPRTGEGNQPQHF.

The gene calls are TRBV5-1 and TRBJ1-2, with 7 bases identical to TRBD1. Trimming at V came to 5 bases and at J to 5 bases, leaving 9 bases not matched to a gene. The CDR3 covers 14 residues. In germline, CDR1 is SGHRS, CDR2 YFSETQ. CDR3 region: CASRSDGTVYGYTF. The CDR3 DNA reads TGCGCCAGCAGGTCAGACGGGACAGTTTATGGCTACACCTTC.

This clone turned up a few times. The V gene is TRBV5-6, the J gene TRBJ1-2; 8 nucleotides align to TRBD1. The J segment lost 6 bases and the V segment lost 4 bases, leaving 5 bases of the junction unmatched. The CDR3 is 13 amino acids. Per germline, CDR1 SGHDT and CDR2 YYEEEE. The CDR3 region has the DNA TGTGCCAGCAGCCGAGACAGGGGCAATGGCTACACCTTC. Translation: CASSRDRGNGYTF.

The CDR3, as DNA: TGTGCCAGCAGCTTTCCAGGGGACGAAAAACTGTTTTTT. Translated, it gives CASSFPGDEKLFF. The chain carries TRBV7-9 and TRBJ1-4; D is possibly TRBD1 (6 bases). Germline V gene sequence: CDR1 SEHNR, CDR2 FQNEAQ (reference sequence). Trimming shortened V by 3 bases and J by 8 bases, and 10 bases separated the two germline ends. There are 13 residues in the CDR3.

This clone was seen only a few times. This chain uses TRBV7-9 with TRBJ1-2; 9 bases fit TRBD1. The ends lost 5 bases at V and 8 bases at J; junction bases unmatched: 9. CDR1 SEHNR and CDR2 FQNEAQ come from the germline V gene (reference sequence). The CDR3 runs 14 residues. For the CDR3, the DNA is TGTGCCAGCAGCCAGGGGGACAGGGTCTACGGCTACACCTTC. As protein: CASSQGDRVYGYTF.

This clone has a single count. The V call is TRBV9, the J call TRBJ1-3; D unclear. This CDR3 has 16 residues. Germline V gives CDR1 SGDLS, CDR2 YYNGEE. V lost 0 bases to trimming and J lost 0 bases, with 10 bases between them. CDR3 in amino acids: CASSVGQSSSGNTIYF. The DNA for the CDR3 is TGTGCCAGCAGCGTAGGGCAGTCAAGCTCTGGAAACACCATATATTTT.